The following is a T cell receptor beta chain sequence with its context. The antigen remains undetermined. V trimming: 7 bases; J trimming: 5 bases; junction bases outside the gene matches: 8. Per the germline V gene, CDR1 is SNHLY and CDR2 is FYNNEI. The CDR3 has 14 residues. Profiling relied on immunoSEQ multiplex PCR, and the TCRdb table lists in-frame clones only, not all of them. The sample has around 150,000 clones; about nine tenths are singletons. The entry originates in a study of T cell responses to AZD1222 COVID-19 vaccine. The wider study: Samples with a second dose at about 4 or about 12 weeks were pooled together. Study findings and constraints: Epitopes outside B.1.351 and B.1.1.7 mutated regions reportedly drew nearly half of spike TCRs.

The sequenced sample was peripheral blood, obtained on day 0 of AZD1222 vaccination. This clonotype was sampled from an adult in good health. V and J are TRBV2 and TRBJ2-7; 10 nucleotides agree with TRBD2. The CDR3 region has the DNA TGTGCCAGCATTATGGGACTAGCGATGAACGAGCAGTACTTC. As protein: CASIMGLAMNEQYF. Together with reference TRBV2 and TRBJ2-7, the CDR3 gives the full variable domain: EPEVTQTPSHQVTQMGQEVILRCVPISNHLYFYWYRQILGQKVEFLVSFYNNEISEKSEIFDDQFSVERPDGSNFTLKIRSTKLEDSAMYFCASIMGLAMNEQYFGPGTRLTVT.